These T cell receptor beta chains were read from a single sample in a study of memory CD4+ T cells and cytomegalovirus serostatus. Assay: immunoSEQ multiplex PCR; the TCRdb copy retains only in-frame clones and omits some. The table records some 45,000 clones, roughly 80% of them present only once. The sample consisted of memory CD4+ T cells from blood. All receptors come from an adult in good health and CMV-seropositive. CDR3s include the opening cysteine and the closing phenylalanine or tryptophan. Each record gives: clone size, D gene, J gene, V gene, CDR3 protein, CDR3 DNA. A D gene is named only where the DNA matches it firmly. A clone size is listed for some rows: how often the clone was seen (once, few, many), or a class if it is expanded.

NA NA TRBJ1-5 TRBV2 CASSPSGNQPQHF TGTGCCAGCAGTCCCTCAGGGAATCAGCCCCAGCATTTT
once TRBD1 TRBJ2-5 TRBV6-6 CASTEQGIGETQYF TGTGCCAGCACCGAACAGGGGATCGGAGAGACCCAGTACTTC
few NA TRBJ1-1 TRBV14 CASSQGPHTEAFF TGTGCCAGCAGCCAAGGCCCGCACACTGAAGCTTTCTTT
NA NA TRBJ1-2 TRBV2 CASGFDSGYGYTF TGTGCCAGCGGTTTCGACAGCGGCTATGGCTACACCTTC
few TRBD1 TRBJ1-2 TRBV5-4 CASTPGGSANYGYTF TGTGCCAGCACCCCAGGGGGGTCAGCTAACTATGGCTACACCTTC
once NA TRBJ2-6 TRBV10-3 CAISAGGLGANVLTF TGTGCCATCAGCGCGGGCGGTCTCGGGGCCAACGTCCTGACTTTC
NA NA TRBJ1-2 TRBV27 CASSLGRLGGYTF TGTGCCAGCAGTTTGGGACGGCTTGGCGGCTACACCTTC
few TRBD1 TRBJ1-3 TRBV5-6 CASSVGQIGNTIYF TGTGCCAGCAGTGTGGGACAGATAGGAAACACCATATATTTT
NA TRBD1 TRBJ1-2 TRBV9 CASSARGEDGYTF TGTGCCAGCAGCGCCAGGGGGGAAGATGGCTACACCTTC
NA TRBD1 TRBJ2-3 TRBV5-1 CASSLQGTGVSGTDTQYF TGCGCCAGCAGCTTGCAGGGGACAGGGGTTTCCGGCACAGATACGCAGTATTTT
NA NA TRBJ2-5 TRBV29-1 CSVEDIWGMWAQYF TGCAGCGTTGAAGATATCTGGGGGATGTGGGCCCAGTACTTC
NA NA TRBJ1-5 TRBV29-1 CSVAGANQPQHF TGCAGCGTTGCAGGGGCTAATCAGCCCCAGCATTTT
NA NA TRBJ1-2 TRBV18 CASSPSGRSIGYGYTF TGTGCCAGCTCACCTTCGGGGAGATCGATAGGCTATGGCTACACCTTC
once NA TRBJ2-7 TRBV13 CASRDPNRVEQYF TGTGCCAGCAGAGATCCGAACAGGGTCGAGCAGTACTTC
NA NA TRBJ2-3 TRBV10-3 CAISESMAGAVDTQYF TGTGCCATCAGTGAGTCGATGGCGGGGGCGGTAGATACGCAGTATTTT
NA NA TRBJ2-5 TRBV7-9 CASSLEGVWSQETQYF TGTGCCAGCAGCTTAGAGGGGGTCTGGTCCCAAGAGACCCAGTACTTC
NA NA TRBJ2-5 TRBV7-9 CASSAGQPQETQYF TGTGCCAGCAGCGCCGGCCAGCCCCAAGAGACCCAGTACTTC
NA NA TRBJ1-3 TRBV2 CASRPLPGAQGNTIYF TGTGCCAGCAGGCCGCTCCCGGGGGCGCAAGGAAACACCATATATTTT